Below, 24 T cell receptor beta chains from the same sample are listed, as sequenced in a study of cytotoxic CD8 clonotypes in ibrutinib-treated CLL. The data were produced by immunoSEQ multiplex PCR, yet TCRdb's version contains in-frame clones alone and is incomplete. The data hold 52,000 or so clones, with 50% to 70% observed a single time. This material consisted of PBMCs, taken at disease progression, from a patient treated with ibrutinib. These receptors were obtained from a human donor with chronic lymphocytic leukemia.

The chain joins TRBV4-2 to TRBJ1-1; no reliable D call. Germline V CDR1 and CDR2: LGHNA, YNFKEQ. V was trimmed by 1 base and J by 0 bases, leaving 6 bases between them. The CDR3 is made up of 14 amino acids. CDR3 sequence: CASSQVSMNTEAFF. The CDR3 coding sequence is TGTGCCAGCAGCCAAGTCTCGATGAACACTGAAGCTTTCTTT.

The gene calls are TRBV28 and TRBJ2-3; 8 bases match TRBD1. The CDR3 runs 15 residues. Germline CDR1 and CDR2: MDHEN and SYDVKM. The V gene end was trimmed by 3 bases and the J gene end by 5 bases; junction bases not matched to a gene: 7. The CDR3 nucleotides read TGTGCCAGCAGTTTCTCCGGGACAGGAGGAGATACGCAGTATTTT. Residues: CASSFSGTGGDTQYF.

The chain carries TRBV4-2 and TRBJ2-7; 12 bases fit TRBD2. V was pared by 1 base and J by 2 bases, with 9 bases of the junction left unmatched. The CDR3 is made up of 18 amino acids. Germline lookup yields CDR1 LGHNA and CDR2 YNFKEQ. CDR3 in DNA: TGTGCCAGCAGCCAAGCGACCCTCCGGACTAGCGGGGCCTACGAGCAGTACTTC. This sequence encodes CASSQATLRTSGAYEQYF.

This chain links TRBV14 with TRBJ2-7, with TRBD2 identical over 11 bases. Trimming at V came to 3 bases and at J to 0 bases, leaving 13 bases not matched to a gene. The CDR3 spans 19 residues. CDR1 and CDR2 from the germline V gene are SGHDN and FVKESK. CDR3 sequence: CASSHASTGTSGLSYEQYF. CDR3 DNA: TGTGCCAGCAGCCATGCTTCTACCGGGACTAGCGGCCTCTCCTACGAGCAGTACTTC. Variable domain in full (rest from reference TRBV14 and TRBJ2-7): EAGVTQFPSHSVIEKGQTVTLRCDPISGHDNLYWYRRVMGKEIKFLLHFVKESKQDESGMPNNRFLAERTGGTYSTLKVQPAELEDSGVYFCASSHASTGTSGLSYEQYFGPGTRLTVT.

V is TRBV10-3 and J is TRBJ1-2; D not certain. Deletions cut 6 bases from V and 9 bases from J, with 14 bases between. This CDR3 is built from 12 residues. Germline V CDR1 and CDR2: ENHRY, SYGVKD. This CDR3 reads CAIRDGRERYTF. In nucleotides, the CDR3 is TGTGCCATCAGGGACGGACGTGAACGCTACACCTTC.

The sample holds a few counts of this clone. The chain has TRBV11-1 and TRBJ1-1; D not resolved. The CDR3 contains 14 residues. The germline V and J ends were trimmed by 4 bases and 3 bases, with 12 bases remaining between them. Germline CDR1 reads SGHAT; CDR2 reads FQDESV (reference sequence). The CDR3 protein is CASSSDGGHTEAFF. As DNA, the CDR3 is TGTGCCAGCAGCTCGGACGGAGGACACACTGAAGCTTTCTTT. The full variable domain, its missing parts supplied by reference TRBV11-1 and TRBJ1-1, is EAEVAQSPRYKITEKSQAVAFWCDPISGHATLYWYRQILGQGPELLVQFQDESVVDDSQLPKDRFSAERLKGVDSTLKIQPAELGDSAMYLCASSSDGGHTEAFFGQGTRLTVV.

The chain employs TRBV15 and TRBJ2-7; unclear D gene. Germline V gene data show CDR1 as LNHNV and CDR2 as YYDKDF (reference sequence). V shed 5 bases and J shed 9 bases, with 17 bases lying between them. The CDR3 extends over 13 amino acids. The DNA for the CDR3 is TGTGCCACCAGCGAGTACCGGGCTAGTAGGCAGTACTTC. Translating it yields CATSEYRASRQYF.

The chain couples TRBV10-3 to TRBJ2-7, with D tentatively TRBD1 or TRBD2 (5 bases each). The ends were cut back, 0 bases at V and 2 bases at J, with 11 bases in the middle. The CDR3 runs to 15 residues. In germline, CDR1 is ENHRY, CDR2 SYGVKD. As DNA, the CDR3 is TGTGCCATCAGTGAGTCGAGGGGTAGGGCCTACGAGCAGTACTTC. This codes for CAISESRGRAYEQYF.

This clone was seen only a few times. As DNA, the CDR3 is TGTGCCAGCAGCTTGACATACTATGGCTACACCTTC. It encodes CASSLTYYGYTF. This chain links TRBV5-8 with TRBJ1-2; D is unclear. Germline CDR1 and CDR2: SGHTS and YDEGEE. V lost 1 base and J 3 bases, leaving 4 bases between the germline ends. There are 12 residues in the CDR3.

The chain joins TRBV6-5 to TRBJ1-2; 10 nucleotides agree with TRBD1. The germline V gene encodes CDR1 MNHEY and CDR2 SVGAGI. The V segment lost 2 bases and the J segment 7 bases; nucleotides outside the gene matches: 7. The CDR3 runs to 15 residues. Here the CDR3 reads CASSYRDRGRGGYTF. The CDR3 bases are TGTGCCAGCAGTTACCGAGACAGGGGGCGGGGTGGCTACACCTTC.

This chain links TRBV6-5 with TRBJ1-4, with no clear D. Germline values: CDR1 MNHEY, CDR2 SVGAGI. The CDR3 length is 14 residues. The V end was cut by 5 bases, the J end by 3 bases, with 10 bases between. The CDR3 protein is CASSGGVPNEKLFF. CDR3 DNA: TGTGCCAGCAGTGGCGGGGTGCCTAATGAAAAACTGTTTTTT.

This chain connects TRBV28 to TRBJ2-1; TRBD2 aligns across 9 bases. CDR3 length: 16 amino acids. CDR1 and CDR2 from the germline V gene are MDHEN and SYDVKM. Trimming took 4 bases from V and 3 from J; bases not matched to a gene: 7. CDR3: CASSSQSGRHYNEQFF. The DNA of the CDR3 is TGTGCCAGCAGTTCCCAAAGCGGGAGGCACTACAATGAGCAGTTCTTC.

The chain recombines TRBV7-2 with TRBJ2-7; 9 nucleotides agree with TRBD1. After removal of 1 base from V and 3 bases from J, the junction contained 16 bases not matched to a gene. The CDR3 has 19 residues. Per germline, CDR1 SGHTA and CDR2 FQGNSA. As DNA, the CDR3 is TGTGCCAGCAGCTTAGTTTTTATCACCGGGACAGGGTTCAACTACGAGCAGTACTTC. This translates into CASSLVFITGTGFNYEQYF.

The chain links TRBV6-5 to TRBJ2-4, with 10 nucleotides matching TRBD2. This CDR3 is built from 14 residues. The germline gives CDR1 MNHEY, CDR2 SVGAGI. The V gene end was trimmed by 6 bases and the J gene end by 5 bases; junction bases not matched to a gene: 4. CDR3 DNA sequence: TGTGCCAGCAGCCCTACTAGCGGGGAAAACATTCAGTACTTC. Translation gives CASSPTSGENIQYF.

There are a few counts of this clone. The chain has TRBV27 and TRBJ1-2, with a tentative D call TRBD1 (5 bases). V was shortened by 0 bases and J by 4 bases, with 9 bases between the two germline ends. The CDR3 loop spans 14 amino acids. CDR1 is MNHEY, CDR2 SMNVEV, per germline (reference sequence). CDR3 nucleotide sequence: TGTGCCAGCAGTTTATCGTTAGGGACCTATGGCTACACCTTC. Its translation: CASSLSLGTYGYTF.

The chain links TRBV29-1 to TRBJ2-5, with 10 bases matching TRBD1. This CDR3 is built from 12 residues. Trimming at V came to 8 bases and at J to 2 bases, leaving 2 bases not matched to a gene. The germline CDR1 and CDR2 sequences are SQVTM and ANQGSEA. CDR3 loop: CSTDRGQETQYF. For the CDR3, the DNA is TGCAGCACGGACAGGGGGCAAGAGACCCAGTACTTC.

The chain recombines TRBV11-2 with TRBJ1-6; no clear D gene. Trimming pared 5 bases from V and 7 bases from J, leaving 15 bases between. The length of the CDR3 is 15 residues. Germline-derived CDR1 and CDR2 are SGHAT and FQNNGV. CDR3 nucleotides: TGTGCCAGCAGCCCAGGTCAAACTGTAAATTCACCCCTCCACTTT. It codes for CASSPGQTVNSPLHF.

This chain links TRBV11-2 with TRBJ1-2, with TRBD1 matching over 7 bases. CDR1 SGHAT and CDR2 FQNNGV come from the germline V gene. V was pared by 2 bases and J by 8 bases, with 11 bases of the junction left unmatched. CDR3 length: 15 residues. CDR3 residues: CASSLRRGEFRGYTF. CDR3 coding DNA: TGTGCCAGCAGCTTACGCAGGGGGGAGTTTCGAGGCTACACCTTC.

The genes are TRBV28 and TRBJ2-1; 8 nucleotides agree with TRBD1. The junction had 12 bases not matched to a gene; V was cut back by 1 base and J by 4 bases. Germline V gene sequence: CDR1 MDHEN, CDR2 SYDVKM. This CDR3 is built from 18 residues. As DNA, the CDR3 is TGTGCCAGCAGTTTATCCCTGGACAGGGAAGGCAAGTACAATGAGCAGTTCTTC. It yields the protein CASSLSLDREGKYNEQFF. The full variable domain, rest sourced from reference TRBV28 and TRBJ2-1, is DVKVTQSSRYLVKRTGEKVFLECVQDMDHENMFWYRQDPGLGLRLIYFSYDVKMKEKGDIPEGYSVSREKKERFSLILESASTNQTSMYLCASSLSLDREGKYNEQFFGPGTRLTVL.

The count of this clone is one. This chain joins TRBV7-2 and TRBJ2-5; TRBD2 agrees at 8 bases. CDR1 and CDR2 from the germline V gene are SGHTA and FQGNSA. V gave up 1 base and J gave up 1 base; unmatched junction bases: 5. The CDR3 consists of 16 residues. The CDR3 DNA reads TGTGCCAGCAGCTTAGGGAGCGGGAGTGGCCAAGAGACCCAGTACTTC. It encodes CASSLGSGSGQETQYF.

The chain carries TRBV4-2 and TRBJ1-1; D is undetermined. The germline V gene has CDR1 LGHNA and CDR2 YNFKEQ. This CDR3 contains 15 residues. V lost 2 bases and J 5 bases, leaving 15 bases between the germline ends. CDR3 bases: TGTGCCAGCAGCCAACTTCGAGAACTAGGAACTGAAGCTTTCTTT. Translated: CASSQLRELGTEAFF.

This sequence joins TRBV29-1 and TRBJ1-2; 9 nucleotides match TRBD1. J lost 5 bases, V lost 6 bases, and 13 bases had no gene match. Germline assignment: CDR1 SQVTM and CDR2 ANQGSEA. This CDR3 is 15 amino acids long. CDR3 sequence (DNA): TGCAGCGTGGCGAAGGGACAGGGAGGTCGGTATGGCTACACCTTC. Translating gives CSVAKGQGGRYGYTF.

CDR3 nucleotide sequence: TGTGCCAGACAGGGTTCCAATTCACCCCTCCACTTT. It is translated as CARQGSNSPLHF. The chain employs TRBV2 and TRBJ1-6; D is perhaps TRBD1 (6 bases). Trimming left V 9 bases short and J 7 bases short, with 10 bases between. Per the germline V gene, CDR1 is SNHLY and CDR2 is FYNNEI. The CDR3 spans 12 residues.

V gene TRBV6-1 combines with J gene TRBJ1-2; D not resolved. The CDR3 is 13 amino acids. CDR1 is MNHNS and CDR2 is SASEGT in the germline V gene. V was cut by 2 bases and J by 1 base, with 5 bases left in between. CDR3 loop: CASSENLNYGYTF. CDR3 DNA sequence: TGTGCCAGCAGTGAAAACCTTAACTATGGCTACACCTTC.